Detailed here is one TCR beta chain. In this sample, this clone turned up once. Which antigen it targets is not known. Within one base of it there is no much larger clone, and no base qualities were kept. The sample belongs to a study of cytomegalovirus exposure and HLA in healthy donors (TCRdb year 2017). Notes on the research overall: According to a later analysis, the 100 to 150 validation repertoires were produced on the same platform as the roughly 600 repertoires of the first cohort. The aim of the study was to test whether cataloging public T cell receptors could identify signatures of past pathogen exposure. In addition to the first cohort of 666 subjects, a separate validation cohort of over 90 different subjects was used. High-throughput TCR immunosequencing, statistical association of individual TCRs with disease status, and machine learning were combined to predict cytomegalovirus infection status.

The donors were included in the validation cohort of 90 to 150 subjects, a group kept apart from the roughly 700-subject first cohort. Beyond this particular receptor, the publication reports: The authors suggested that the approach could potentially be extended to other disease states and immunological phenotypes. While some public TCRs were present in many individuals, most TCR sequences turned up only very rarely across donors. The classifier was reported to diagnose cytomegalovirus status with high specificity and sensitivity in both the original cohort and the validation cohort. A few of the identified cytomegalovirus-associated TCR beta chains were confirmed in vitro to be specific for cytomegalovirus antigens. The validation cohort had no HLA typing available for a later analysis, so co-occurrence within that cohort was assessed over all 130 or so repertoires. The study listed over 150 TCR beta chains as associated with cytomegalovirus. Subsequent analysis determined that TCRs grouped into clusters in the first cohort also showed a tendency toward co-occurrence across the roughly 130 validation repertoires, and 85% to 95% of cluster scores exceeded 0.

The method was the immunoSEQ multiplex PCR assay. As for how the authors treated the data: A statistical classification framework was developed to diagnose cytomegalovirus status using the catalog of TCR beta chain sequences. As stored in TCRdb, this immuneACCESS dataset retains in-frame rearrangements with V and J assigned. A fraction of the clones does not appear; measured against another copy, unresolved V genes explain less than half of the discrepancy, and the remainder lacks a known reason. For V, J and clone size, that table is used; D and trimming come from the DNA. In all, the sample holds hundreds of thousands of clones, and 80% to 90% of those were seen once. The ten most abundant clones make up roughly 2% of the sample. This TCR was recovered from a young woman in good health and CMV-seropositive. Sequenced: PBMCs.

The bases are TGCGCCAGCAGCTTGTTATCGTGGGACTTGGAGACGGATACGCAGTATTTT. It encodes CASSLLSWDLETDTQYF. The V and J genes are TRBV5-1 and TRBJ2-3, and the D gene may be TRBD2, 6 bases matching. The germline V gene gives CDR1 as SGHRS and CDR2 as YFSETQ. Spanning cysteine to phenylalanine, the CDR3 consists of 17 amino acids. CDR3 DNA only is kept here, 51 bases in frame from base 1. V is pared back by 1 base and J by 6 bases, with 21 bases lying between the germline termini.